One sample yielded the 2 T cell receptor beta chains listed below, sequenced in a study of T cells after yellow fever vaccination. A single record per CDR3 protein comes from TCRdb applying MiXCR to the 5' RACE reads. In the table there are approximately 600,000 distinct CDR3 sequences, 9% to 15% of which are singletons. The source material was PBMCs, sampled on the day of the yellow fever booster vaccination. These receptors were obtained from a man aged 25 to 40 who received the YFV17D yellow fever vaccine.

V and J are TRBV6-1 and TRBJ2-2, with a weak D call TRBD2 (6 bases). The germline V gene encodes CDR1 MNHNS and CDR2 SASEGT. The CDR3 is 13 residues long. Trimming took off 6 bases at V and 6 bases at J, with 11 bases between the two ends. CDR3 region: CASRVTGAGELFF. Written as DNA, the CDR3 is TGTGCCAGCAGAGTCACGGGGGCCGGGGAGCTGTTTTTT.

The chain couples TRBV29-1 to TRBJ2-3; D is perhaps TRBD1 (6 bases). Germline CDR1 is SQVTM and CDR2 is ANQGSEA. The V end was cut by 4 bases, the J end by 1 base, with 12 bases between. This CDR3 comprises 14 residues. As DNA, the CDR3 is TGCAGCGTTGGGACAGCCGGGGGCACAGATACGCAGTATTTT. The encoded protein is CSVGTAGGTDTQYF.